This TCR beta chain was found in a study of long-term antiretroviral therapy in people with HIV. At survey level, the immunoSEQ assay was run in its v3.0 version. TCRdb's table, derived via immunoSEQ multiplex PCR, lists solely in-frame clones and lacks some. The repertoire has some 40,000 clones, roughly nine tenths of them found once; the top ten carry 4% to 4.5%. This CDR3 contains 15 residues. Germline lookup yields CDR1 SGDLS and CDR2 YYNGEE. Trimming took 0 bases from V and 4 from J, leaving 11 bases between them. Whole-study results and caveats: Repertoires looked antigen-experienced, with only a slight naive shift after ART. Blood in the study was drawn between the mid-2000s and the late 2010s, possibly under older ART regimens, which may be less effective than current ones. Subsequent to ART, diversity was augmented yet persisted below that of transplant donor controls. Within the repertoire, clones expanded before ART were dominant at all time points.

With regard to this clone: Its matching antigen is unknown.

The genes are TRBV9 and TRBJ1-5; D unclear. The sequencing here drew on unsorted PBMCs, taken 1.2 years after starting antiretroviral therapy. The TCR comes from a woman aged 45-60 years with HIV. For the CDR3, the DNA is TGTGCCAGCAGCGTAGGGGCGGCACCTAATCAGCCCCAGCATTTT. It translates to CASSVGAAPNQPQHF.